The rows below give T cell receptor beta chains drawn from one sample of a study of response to subunit inactivated influenza vaccine. TCRdb independently ran MiXCR on the RT-PCR reads; one entry per CDR3 protein. The table has some 800,000 distinct CDR3 sequences, 21% seen once; the top ten hold approximately 10%. Sequencing was performed on PBMCs from blood, taken less than 6 days after vaccination. These receptor sequences come from a man aged 45-65 years who received an inactivated influenza vaccine. Both conserved end residues are part of each CDR3. A D gene is named only where the DNA matches it firmly. Size values are once, few and many counts, or a class for expanded clones, and some rows have none.

D,J,V,size,CDR3,DNA
.,TRBJ1-4,TRBV4-2,.,CASSQDEGGGEKLYF,TGTGCCAGCAGCCAAGACGAGGGTGGTGGCGAAAAACTGTATTTT
.,TRBJ2-1,TRBV4-2,few,CASSLRETSDEQFF,TGTGCCAGCAGCTTAAGGGAAACATCGGATGAGCAGTTCTTC
.,TRBJ2-6,TRBV27,many,CASSPQGLRSGANVLTF,TGTGCCAGCAGTCCCCAGGGTCTTCGTTCTGGGGCCAACGTCCTGACTTTC
.,TRBJ1-1,TRBV29-1,.,CSVEDSARVAFF,TGCAGCGTTGAAGATTCCGCTCGAGTAGCTTTCTTT
.,TRBJ1-1,TRBV5-1,few,CASSLGYGRMNTEAFF,TGCGCCAGCAGCTTGGGTTACGGGCGGATGAACACTGAAGCTTTCTTT
TRBD2,TRBJ2-1,TRBV5-6,.,CASSQGLADNEQFF,TGTGCCAGCAGCCAGGGACTAGCGGACAATGAGCAGTTCTTC
TRBD1,TRBJ2-5,TRBV15,few,CATSRVPGQGRETQYF,TGTGCCACCAGCAGAGTTCCTGGACAGGGGCGAGAGACCCAGTACTTC
.,TRBJ2-1,TRBV29-1,many,CSIRTDYNEQFF,TGCAGCATTCGGACGGACTACAATGAGCAGTTCTTC
.,TRBJ1-6,TRBV20-1,few,CSARYPGAGSPLHF,TGCAGTGCTAGGTATCCGGGGGCGGGTTCACCCCTCCACTTT
.,TRBJ2-7,TRBV18,few,CASSPRLEGYEQYF,TGTGCCAGCTCACCACGGCTAGAAGGCTACGAGCAGTACTTC
TRBD2,TRBJ2-1,TRBV7-2,.,CASSLVPGTSAGEQFF,TGTGCCAGCAGCTTAGTACCCGGGACTAGCGCCGGAGAGCAGTTCTTC
TRBD1,TRBJ1-5,TRBV12-3/TRBV12-4,few,CASSFNRGSNQPQHF,TGTGCCAGCAGTTTCAACAGGGGAAGCAATCAGCCCCAGCATTTT
.,TRBJ2-6,TRBV6-1,.,CASRPSYSGANVLTF,TGTGCCAGCAGACCAAGTTACTCTGGGGCCAACGTCCTGACTTTC
.,TRBJ1-3,TRBV10-3,once,CAISQDSAGNTIYF,TGTGCCATCAGCCAAGACAGTGCTGGAAACACCATATATTTT
TRBD2,TRBJ2-1,TRBV6-2/TRBV6-3,few,CASSVLAGAHEQFF,TGTGCCAGCAGCGTTCTAGCGGGAGCCCATGAGCAGTTCTTC
TRBD1,TRBJ2-5,TRBV29-1,.,CSVGGQGVETQYF,TGCAGCGTGGGCGGACAGGGGGTGGAGACCCAGTACTTC
.,TRBJ2-1,TRBV20-1,few,CSARDFDNEQFF,TGCAGTGCCAGAGACTTCGACAATGAGCAGTTCTTC
.,TRBJ2-7,TRBV28,.,CASSSDGGLVEQYF,TGTGCCAGCAGTTCCGACGGCGGACTGGTCGAGCAGTACTTC
TRBD1,TRBJ1-1,TRBV29-1,.,CSARDRRNTEAFF,TGCAGCGCTCGGGACAGACGGAACACTGAAGCTTTCTTT
TRBD2,TRBJ2-7,TRBV20-1,few,CSASWTSGYEQYF,TGCAGTGCTAGTTGGACTAGCGGCTACGAGCAGTACTTC
.,TRBJ2-5,TRBV7-3,.,CASSSGGGRALETQYF,TGTGCCAGCAGCTCCGGAGGGGGGAGGGCCTTAGAGACCCAGTACTTC
TRBD2,TRBJ2-7,TRBV12-3/TRBV12-4,.,CASNLSGLGAYEQYF,TGTGCCAGCAACCTTAGCGGACTAGGTGCCTACGAGCAGTACTTC
.,TRBJ2-5,TRBV4-2,many,CASSQDGSRETQYF,TGTGCCAGCAGCCAAGATGGGTCGAGGGAGACCCAGTACTTC
.,TRBJ2-7,TRBV7-6,.,CASSLADSAYEQYF,TGTGCCAGCAGCTTAGCGGACAGTGCCTACGAGCAGTACTTC
TRBD1,TRBJ2-1,TRBV24-1,.,CATSDATGTDYNEQFF,TGTGCCACCAGTGATGCAACCGGGACAGACTACAATGAGCAGTTCTTC
.,TRBJ2-1,TRBV10-3,.,CAIGPPRGAGNEQFF,TGTGCCATCGGTCCTCCTCGGGGGGCAGGGAATGAGCAGTTCTTC
TRBD1,TRBJ2-7,TRBV6-2/TRBV6-3,.,CASRAIAGQGYYEQYF,TGTGCCAGCAGGGCCATTGCGGGACAGGGTTACTACGAGCAGTACTTC
TRBD1,TRBJ1-1,TRBV11-3,few,CASSEQGVATEAFF,TGTGCCAGCAGCGAACAGGGGGTCGCCACTGAAGCTTTCTTT
.,TRBJ1-1,TRBV29-1,.,CSVVSGLGMNTEAFF,TGCAGCGTTGTAAGCGGGCTCGGAATGAACACTGAAGCTTTCTTT
TRBD2,TRBJ2-1,TRBV7-8,few,CASSHRAGGINEQFF,TGTGCCAGCAGCCATCGAGCGGGGGGGATAAATGAGCAGTTCTTC
TRBD2,TRBJ2-7,TRBV20-1,many,CSARHPSGDAYEQYF,TGCAGTGCTAGACACCCTAGCGGGGACGCCTACGAGCAGTACTTC
TRBD1,TRBJ2-1,TRBV20-1,few,CSARVPGGAVNEQFF,TGCAGTGCTAGAGTCCCAGGGGGCGCTGTCAATGAGCAGTTCTTC
.,TRBJ2-3,TRBV29-1,.,CSVVGRVTDTQYF,TGCAGCGTTGTGGGACGGGTCACAGATACGCAGTATTTT